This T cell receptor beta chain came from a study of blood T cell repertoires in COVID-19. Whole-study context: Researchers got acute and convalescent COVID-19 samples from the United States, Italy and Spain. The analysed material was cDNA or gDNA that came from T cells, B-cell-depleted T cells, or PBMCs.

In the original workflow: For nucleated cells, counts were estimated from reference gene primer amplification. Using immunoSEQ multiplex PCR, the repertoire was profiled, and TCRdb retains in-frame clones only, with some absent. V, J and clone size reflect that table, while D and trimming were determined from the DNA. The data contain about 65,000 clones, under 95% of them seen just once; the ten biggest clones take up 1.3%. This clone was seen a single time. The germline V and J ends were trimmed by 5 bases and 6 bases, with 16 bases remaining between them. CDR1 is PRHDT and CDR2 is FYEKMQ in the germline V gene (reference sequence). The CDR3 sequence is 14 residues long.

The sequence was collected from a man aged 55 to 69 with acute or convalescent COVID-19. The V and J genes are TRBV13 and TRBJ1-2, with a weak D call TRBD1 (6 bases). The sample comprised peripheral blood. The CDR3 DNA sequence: TGTGCCAGCAGCCGAACCCGGACAGTCCATGGCTACACCTTC. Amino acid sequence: CASSRTRTVHGYTF.